This entry lists 6 T cell receptor beta chains sequenced from one sample in a study of beta chain features in type 1 diabetes. General study findings and limits: For Type 1 diabetes patients, all four CD4+ subsets carried TCRB CDR3s that were moderately but significantly shorter.

All of the isolated RNA was reverse transcribed, so expressed TCRB transcripts were sequenced. Profiling relied on immunoSEQ multiplex PCR, and the TCRdb table lists in-frame clones only, not all of them. The sample includes more than 300,000 clones, approximately 9.7% of them seen just once. No cognate antigen is known for these TCRs. Sequencing input: central memory CD4+ T cells from blood. These receptors were taken from a man younger than 40 with type 1 diabetes.

There are a few counts of this clone. CDR3 in amino acids: CASSKATSGGPHEQFF. The DNA of the CDR3 is TGTGCCAGCAGCAAAGCGACTAGCGGGGGGCCCCATGAGCAGTTCTTC. The gene calls are TRBV7-9 and TRBJ2-1, with 13 bases aligning to TRBD2. The CDR3 consists of 16 residues. After removal of 5 bases from V and 8 bases from J, the junction contained 9 bases not matched to a gene. CDR1 is SEHNR and CDR2 is FQNEAQ in the germline V gene (reference sequence).

The J gene is TRBJ1-5, the V gene TRBV6-6, with 8 positions matching TRBD1. Germline CDR1 and CDR2: MNHNY and SVGAGI (reference sequence). V was clipped by 3 bases and J by 6 bases; unmatched bases: 7. The CDR3 covers 15 residues. The CDR3 is CASSYQGADGQPQHF. The DNA for the CDR3 is TGTGCCAGCAGTTATCAGGGGGCCGATGGTCAGCCCCAGCATTTT.

This clone came up a few times. This chain connects TRBV29-1 to TRBJ1-3; no definite D call. Germline CDR1 reads SQVTM; CDR2 reads ANQGSEA. There are 11 residues in the CDR3. V dropped 5 bases and J dropped 4 bases, with 6 bases sitting between them. CDR3 region: CSVLVGNTIYF. CDR3 in DNA: TGCAGCGTTCTTGTCGGAAACACCATATATTTT.

The chain recombines TRBV10-2 with TRBJ2-5; 7 positions match TRBD2. This CDR3 is 14 amino acids long. With 4 bases clipped from V and 2 bases from J, the junction kept 4 bases outside the gene matches. CDR1 and CDR2 from the germline V gene are WSHSY and SAAADI. CDR3 residues: CASSGLRGQETQYF. In DNA, the CDR3 is TGCGCCAGCAGTGGCTTGCGGGGGCAAGAGACCCAGTACTTC.

This clone turned up a few times. The V gene is TRBV12-5, the J gene TRBJ2-3; TRBD1 matches at 9 bases. The CDR3 extends over 15 amino acids. With V trimmed by 4 bases and J by 2 bases, 4 bases remained unmatched. Germline-derived CDR1 and CDR2 are LGHNT and FRNRAP. The CDR3 loop is CASGSGQGYTDTQYF. The CDR3 bases are TGTGCTAGTGGTTCGGGACAGGGATACACAGATACGCAGTATTTT.

This clone came up a few times. The J gene is TRBJ2-7, the V gene TRBV7-2, with 7 bases matching TRBD1. J gave up 1 base and V 5 bases, and 5 bases lay outside the gene matches. This CDR3 spans 14 amino acids. Germline CDR1 reads SGHTA; CDR2 reads FQGNSA. The DNA for the CDR3 is TGTGCCAGCAGCCGAAACAGGGGATCCTACGAGCAGTACTTC. Protein product: CASSRNRGSYEQYF.